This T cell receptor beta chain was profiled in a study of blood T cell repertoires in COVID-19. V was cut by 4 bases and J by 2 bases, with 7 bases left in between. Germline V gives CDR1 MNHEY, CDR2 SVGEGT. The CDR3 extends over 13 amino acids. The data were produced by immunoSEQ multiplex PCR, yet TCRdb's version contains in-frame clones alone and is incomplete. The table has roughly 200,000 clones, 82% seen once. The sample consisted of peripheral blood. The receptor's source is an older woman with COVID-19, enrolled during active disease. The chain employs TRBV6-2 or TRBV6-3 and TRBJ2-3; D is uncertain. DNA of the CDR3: TGTGCCAGCAGTTCAGGCTACACAGATACGCAGTATTTT. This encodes CASSSGYTDTQYF.